These 6 T cell receptor beta chains originate from one sample sequenced in a study of shared clonotypes between healthy human individuals. Only in-frame clones appear in the TCRdb table, and some are missing; sequencing was by immunoSEQ multiplex PCR. The sample has 2 million to 2.5 million clones; more than 80% are singletons. The sequencing sample was made of naive CD4+ T cells from PBMCs. The sample's subset: CD45RA+ positively selected. Receptor source: a man between 18 and 29 years old in good health. Some clones in this sample may be carry-over from other donors' samples.

CDR3 sequence: CASSYLTDEQFF. Here the CDR3 DNA reads TGTGCCAGCAGTTACTTGACGGATGAGCAGTTCTTC. The V call is TRBV6-6, the J call TRBJ2-1; D is unresolved. The CDR3 runs 12 residues. Trimming pared 1 base from V and 8 bases from J, leaving 6 bases between. The germline CDR1 and CDR2 sequences are MNHNY and SVGAGI (reference sequence).

This chain joins TRBV7-9 and TRBJ1-1; no definite D call. This CDR3 has 13 amino acids. The V gene lost 5 bases and the J gene lost 0 bases, with 7 bases spanning the gap. Germline CDR1 SEHNR, CDR2 FQNEAQ (reference sequence). CDR3 nucleotides: TGTGCCAGCAGCGTCTACATGAACACTGAAGCTTTCTTT. Residues: CASSVYMNTEAFF.

The rearrangement links TRBV18 to TRBJ2-7; D unclear. Deletions cut 3 bases from V and 7 bases from J, with 16 bases between. This CDR3 has 14 amino acids. Germline CDR1 is KGHSH and CDR2 is LQKENI. CDR3: CASSPLTQVEEQYF. CDR3 coding DNA: TGTGCCAGCTCACCCCTCACCCAGGTTGAGGAGCAGTACTTC.

This chain joins TRBV30 and TRBJ2-5; D is undetermined. Looked up from germline, CDR1 is GTSNPN and CDR2 is SVGIG (reference sequence). This CDR3 is built from 17 residues. Trimming removed 0 bases from V and 2 bases from J, with 19 bases in between. The CDR3 DNA follows: TGTGCCTGGAGTGTAGGGTGGGTTGCGGTTGGGCAAGAGACCCAGTACTTC. Its protein product is CAWSVGWVAVGQETQYF.

The chain employs TRBV11-2 and TRBJ2-1; 10 nucleotides align to TRBD2. J lost 4 bases, V lost 6 bases, and 6 bases had no gene match. The CDR3 runs to 15 residues. Germline loops: CDR1 SGHAT, CDR2 FQNNGV. CDR3 amino acids: CASRFGLAEYNEQFF. Written as DNA, the CDR3 is TGTGCCAGCAGATTTGGACTAGCGGAGTACAATGAGCAGTTCTTC. Combining the CDR3 with reference TRBV11-2 and TRBJ2-1 gives the whole variable domain EAGVAQSPRYKIIEKRQSVAFWCNPISGHATLYWYQQILGQGPKLLIQFQNNGVVDDSQLPKDRFSAERLKGVDSTLKIQPAKLEDSAVYLCASRFGLAEYNEQFFGPGTRLTVL.

This chain connects TRBV14 to TRBJ1-2; D gene unclear. The length of the CDR3 is 12 residues. Looked up from germline, CDR1 is SGHDN and CDR2 is FVKESK. With 0 bases removed from V and 4 bases from J, the gap between germline ends came to 3 bases. The CDR3 loop is CASSQDFYGYTF. CDR3 sequence (DNA): TGTGCCAGCAGCCAAGACTTCTATGGCTACACCTTC.